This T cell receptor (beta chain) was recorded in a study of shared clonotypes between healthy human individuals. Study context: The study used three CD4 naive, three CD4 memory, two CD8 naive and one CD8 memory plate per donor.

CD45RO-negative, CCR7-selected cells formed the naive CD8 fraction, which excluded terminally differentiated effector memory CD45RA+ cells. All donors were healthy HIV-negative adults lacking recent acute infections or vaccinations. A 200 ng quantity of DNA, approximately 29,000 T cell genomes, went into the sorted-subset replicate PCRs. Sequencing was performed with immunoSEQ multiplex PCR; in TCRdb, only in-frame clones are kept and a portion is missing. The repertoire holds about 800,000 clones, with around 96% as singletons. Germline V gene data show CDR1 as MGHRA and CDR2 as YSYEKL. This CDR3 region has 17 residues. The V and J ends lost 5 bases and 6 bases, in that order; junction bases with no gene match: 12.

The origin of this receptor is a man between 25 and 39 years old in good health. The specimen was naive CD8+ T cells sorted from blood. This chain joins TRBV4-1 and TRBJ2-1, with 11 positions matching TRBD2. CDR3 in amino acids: CASSFFPGTSGPNEQFF. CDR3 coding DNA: TGCGCCAGCAGCTTTTTCCCCGGGACTAGCGGTCCCAATGAGCAGTTCTTC.